These T cell receptor beta chains were read from a single sample in a study of blood T cell repertoires in COVID-19. Sequencing used immunoSEQ multiplex PCR; TCRdb keeps in-frame clones, though not all of them. The data hold under 200,000 clones, with 75% to 90% observed a single time. The sequenced sample consisted of PBMCs or T cells enriched from blood (not recorded which). The receptors originated from an older woman who had recovered from COVID-19. Both conserved end residues are part of each CDR3. A D gene is named only where the DNA matches it firmly. The size entry is marked missing in some rows and otherwise reads once, few, many or a size class.

abundance: -; j_gene: TRBJ2-7; v_gene: TRBV27; d_gene: TRBD1; CDR3nt: TGTGCCAGCAGTTCCCGGACAGGGCGGAACGAGCAGTACTTC; CDR3aa: CASSSRTGRNEQYF
abundance: few; j_gene: TRBJ2-1; v_gene: TRBV29-1; d_gene: TRBD2; CDR3nt: TGCAGCGTTTCCGGGACTAGTCGCTATGAGCAGTTCTTC; CDR3aa: CSVSGTSRYEQFF
abundance: -; j_gene: TRBJ2-1; v_gene: TRBV10-3; d_gene: TRBD2; CDR3nt: TGTGCCATCAGTCGGACTAGCACAGACCAAGGTGAGCAGTTCTTC; CDR3aa: CAISRTSTDQGEQFF
abundance: -; j_gene: TRBJ1-3; v_gene: TRBV9; d_gene: -; CDR3nt: TGTGCCAGCAGAGCTGGACACTCTGGAAACACCATATATTTT; CDR3aa: CASRAGHSGNTIYF
abundance: few; j_gene: TRBJ1-5; v_gene: TRBV28; d_gene: -; CDR3nt: TGTGCCAGCAGTTTATCTGTCAGCAATCAGCCCCAGCATTTT; CDR3aa: CASSLSVSNQPQHF
abundance: -; j_gene: TRBJ1-2; v_gene: TRBV5-1; d_gene: TRBD1; CDR3nt: TGCGCCAGCAGCTGGGCGACGGGACAGGGCCCTACTAACTATGGCTACACCTTC; CDR3aa: CASSWATGQGPTNYGYTF
abundance: few; j_gene: TRBJ2-3; v_gene: TRBV11-2; d_gene: -; CDR3nt: TGTGCCAGCAGCTTACGAGATACGCAGTATTTT; CDR3aa: CASSLRDTQYF
abundance: -; j_gene: TRBJ1-3; v_gene: TRBV5-1; d_gene: TRBD1; CDR3nt: TGCGCCAGCAGCGGGGACAGTGGAAACACCATATATTTT; CDR3aa: CASSGDSGNTIYF
abundance: -; j_gene: TRBJ1-6; v_gene: TRBV7-2; d_gene: -; CDR3nt: TGTGCCAGCAGCTTAATAGTGGATTCACCCCTCCACTTT; CDR3aa: CASSLIVDSPLHF
abundance: -; j_gene: TRBJ1-2; v_gene: TRBV2; d_gene: -; CDR3nt: TGTGCCAGCAGCGAAGACAGTTGGGGCTACACCTTC; CDR3aa: CASSEDSWGYTF
abundance: -; j_gene: TRBJ2-7; v_gene: TRBV6-1; d_gene: TRBD2; CDR3nt: TGTGCCAGCAGTGCCACTAGCGGGGGGTGGCGCTCCGAGCAGTACTTC; CDR3aa: CASSATSGGWRSEQYF
abundance: -; j_gene: TRBJ1-4; v_gene: TRBV10-2; d_gene: -; CDR3nt: TGCGCCAGCAGTGAGACAGTCTCAACTAATGAAAAACTGTTTTTT; CDR3aa: CASSETVSTNEKLFF
abundance: -; j_gene: TRBJ1-1; v_gene: TRBV5-1; d_gene: -; CDR3nt: TGCGCCAGCAGCCCCCGGGGGGGGAACACTGAAGCTTTCTTT; CDR3aa: CASSPRGGNTEAFF
abundance: few; j_gene: TRBJ2-1; v_gene: TRBV7-8; d_gene: TRBD2; CDR3nt: TGTGCCAGCAGCGGATCCGGGACTAGCGGGTCTGAAAGATTCTTC; CDR3aa: CASSGSGTSGSERFF
abundance: -; j_gene: TRBJ1-5; v_gene: TRBV7-8; d_gene: -; CDR3nt: TGTGCCAGCAGCCGGACAGATTATAGCAATCAGCCCCAGCATTTT; CDR3aa: CASSRTDYSNQPQHF
abundance: -; j_gene: TRBJ2-7; v_gene: TRBV6-5; d_gene: -; CDR3nt: TGTGCCAGTCACAGGGCTTCCTACGAGCAGTACTTC; CDR3aa: CASHRASYEQYF
abundance: -; j_gene: TRBJ1-5; v_gene: TRBV19; d_gene: TRBD1; CDR3nt: TGTGCCAGTAGTGACAGGGACCTGGGTGGCAATCAGCCCCAGCATTTT; CDR3aa: CASSDRDLGGNQPQHF
abundance: -; j_gene: TRBJ2-1; v_gene: TRBV6-5; d_gene: -; CDR3nt: TGTGCCAGCATTGCGGTCCACAATGAGCAGTTCTTC; CDR3aa: CASIAVHNEQFF
abundance: -; j_gene: TRBJ2-3; v_gene: TRBV27; d_gene: TRBD2; CDR3nt: TGTGCCAGCAGCCGGGGACTAGCGACAGATACGCAGTATTTT; CDR3aa: CASSRGLATDTQYF
abundance: -; j_gene: TRBJ1-1; v_gene: TRBV5-1; d_gene: -; CDR3nt: TGCGCCAGCAGCTTGCTCGGGGGGAACACTGAAGCTTTCTTT; CDR3aa: CASSLLGGNTEAFF
abundance: -; j_gene: TRBJ2-5; v_gene: TRBV9; d_gene: TRBD2; CDR3nt: TGTGCCAGCAGCGTAGCGGGAGGGCCGCAAGAGACCCAGTACTTC; CDR3aa: CASSVAGGPQETQYF
abundance: -; j_gene: TRBJ1-5; v_gene: TRBV19; d_gene: -; CDR3nt: TGTGCCAGTAGTATGAAGAGTCGGCCCCAGCATTTT; CDR3aa: CASSMKSRPQHF
abundance: -; j_gene: TRBJ1-1; v_gene: TRBV19; d_gene: -; CDR3nt: TGTGCCAGTAGTCAGGGTGGCAGCAACACTGAAGCTTTCTTT; CDR3aa: CASSQGGSNTEAFF
abundance: -; j_gene: TRBJ1-2; v_gene: TRBV19; d_gene: TRBD1; CDR3nt: TGTGCCAGTAGTACCGGGACAGGGGGTATCTATGGCTACACCTTC; CDR3aa: CASSTGTGGIYGYTF
abundance: once; j_gene: TRBJ1-2; v_gene: TRBV7-8; d_gene: TRBD1; CDR3nt: TGTGCCAGCAGACCCGGACAGGGCTATGGCTACACCTTC; CDR3aa: CASRPGQGYGYTF
abundance: -; j_gene: TRBJ2-1; v_gene: TRBV2; d_gene: -; CDR3nt: TGTGCCAGCAGGGGGTCGGGATCCATCATCGATGAGCAGTTCTTC; CDR3aa: CASRGSGSIIDEQFF
abundance: -; j_gene: TRBJ2-2; v_gene: TRBV6-5; d_gene: -; CDR3nt: TGTGCCACCAACGGGAACACCGGGGAGCTGTTTTTT; CDR3aa: CATNGNTGELFF
abundance: -; j_gene: TRBJ2-2; v_gene: TRBV5-1; d_gene: -; CDR3nt: TGCGCCAGCAGCTTCGGCGGAGACTACGGGGAGCTGTTTTTT; CDR3aa: CASSFGGDYGELFF
abundance: once; j_gene: TRBJ2-7; v_gene: TRBV30; d_gene: TRBD1; CDR3nt: TGTGCAAGCGAGGGACAGCGCTACGAGCAGTACTTC; CDR3aa: CASEGQRYEQYF
abundance: few; j_gene: TRBJ1-4; v_gene: TRBV3-1/TRBV3-2; d_gene: -; CDR3nt: TGTGCCAGCAGCCAATATCGACAGAAACTGTTTTTT; CDR3aa: CASSQYRQKLFF
abundance: -; j_gene: TRBJ1-1; v_gene: TRBV27; d_gene: TRBD1; CDR3nt: TGTGCCAGCAGATCCCAGGGGGCCACTGAAGCTTTCTTT; CDR3aa: CASRSQGATEAFF
abundance: -; j_gene: TRBJ1-2; v_gene: TRBV5-1; d_gene: TRBD1; CDR3nt: TGCGCCAGCAGCCCGGGGGACAGGGCAGGGGAAGGCTACACCTTC; CDR3aa: CASSPGDRAGEGYTF
abundance: -; j_gene: TRBJ1-5; v_gene: TRBV19; d_gene: TRBD1; CDR3nt: TGTGCCAGCCGGGACAGGGAGTTTATGCCCCAGCATTTT; CDR3aa: CASRDREFMPQHF
abundance: -; j_gene: TRBJ2-1; v_gene: TRBV28; d_gene: -; CDR3nt: TGTGCCAGCGTCCTTCGGAATGAGCAGTTCTTC; CDR3aa: CASVLRNEQFF
abundance: few; j_gene: TRBJ2-7; v_gene: TRBV5-4; d_gene: TRBD1; CDR3nt: TGTGCCAGCAGCTTGCAAGGGACAGGGTCGAACGAGCAGTACTTC; CDR3aa: CASSLQGTGSNEQYF
abundance: -; j_gene: TRBJ1-2; v_gene: TRBV2; d_gene: TRBD1; CDR3nt: TGTGCCACCGGGACGGGACAGAACTATGGTTTCTACACCTTC; CDR3aa: CATGTGQNYGFYTF
abundance: -; j_gene: TRBJ2-6; v_gene: TRBV6-5; d_gene: -; CDR3nt: TGTGCCATTGATGAGAGCTCTGGGGCCAACGTCCTGACTTTC; CDR3aa: CAIDESSGANVLTF
abundance: -; j_gene: TRBJ1-1; v_gene: TRBV9; d_gene: -; CDR3nt: TGTGCCAGCAGCGAAACAGGGTTCACTGAAGCTTTCTTT; CDR3aa: CASSETGFTEAFF
abundance: -; j_gene: TRBJ2-5; v_gene: TRBV18; d_gene: TRBD1; CDR3nt: TGTGCCAGCTCACCACCGGTGGACAGGGGCCTTCAAGAGACCCAGTACTTC; CDR3aa: CASSPPVDRGLQETQYF
abundance: -; j_gene: TRBJ2-7; v_gene: TRBV20-1; d_gene: TRBD2; CDR3nt: TGCAGTGCTAGTAGAGCGGGAGTTCTCGAGCAGTACTTC; CDR3aa: CSASRAGVLEQYF
abundance: -; j_gene: TRBJ2-7; v_gene: TRBV3-1/TRBV3-2; d_gene: -; CDR3nt: TGTGCCAGCAGCCAACGGACAGTTAAGTACTTC; CDR3aa: CASSQRTVKYF
abundance: few; j_gene: TRBJ1-1; v_gene: TRBV2; d_gene: -; CDR3nt: TGTGCCAGCAGTTCGGACAGTTATGAAGCTTTCTTT; CDR3aa: CASSSDSYEAFF
abundance: -; j_gene: TRBJ1-1; v_gene: TRBV11-2; d_gene: TRBD1; CDR3nt: TGTGCCAGCAGCTCACAGGGGGGGAACACTGAAGCTTTCTTT; CDR3aa: CASSSQGGNTEAFF
abundance: -; j_gene: TRBJ2-2; v_gene: TRBV3-1/TRBV3-2; d_gene: -; CDR3nt: TGTGCCAGCAGCCGGGACTCCTTGGACACCGGGGAGCTGTTTTTT; CDR3aa: CASSRDSLDTGELFF
abundance: -; j_gene: TRBJ2-1; v_gene: TRBV2; d_gene: TRBD2; CDR3nt: TGTGCCAGCAGTGCCCCCCCCGGGGGGGATTACAATGAGCAGTTCTTC; CDR3aa: CASSAPPGGDYNEQFF
abundance: -; j_gene: TRBJ2-1; v_gene: TRBV4-2; d_gene: TRBD2; CDR3nt: TGTGCCAGCAGCCAGGGACTAGCGGGAGGTCTCTCCTACAATGAGCAGTTCTTC; CDR3aa: CASSQGLAGGLSYNEQFF
abundance: -; j_gene: TRBJ2-7; v_gene: TRBV5-1; d_gene: -; CDR3nt: TGCGCCAGCAGCTTGGCGGCAGGCGAGCAGTACTTC; CDR3aa: CASSLAAGEQYF
abundance: -; j_gene: TRBJ1-6; v_gene: TRBV18; d_gene: TRBD1; CDR3nt: TGTGCCAGCTCACCACCAACAGGGGACTCACCCCTCCACTTT; CDR3aa: CASSPPTGDSPLHF
abundance: -; j_gene: TRBJ1-2; v_gene: TRBV2; d_gene: -; CDR3nt: TGTGCCAACCGGGAAAACTATGGCTACACCTTC; CDR3aa: CANRENYGYTF
abundance: -; j_gene: TRBJ1-1; v_gene: TRBV5-4; d_gene: -; CDR3nt: TGTGCCAGCAGCAGGGGGAAAGAAGGTGAAGCTTTCTTT; CDR3aa: CASSRGKEGEAFF
abundance: -; j_gene: TRBJ2-2; v_gene: TRBV27; d_gene: TRBD2; CDR3nt: TGTGCCAGCAGTTCGATCCGACTAGCGGGAGGAAAGAACACCGGGGAGCTGTTTTTT; CDR3aa: CASSSIRLAGGKNTGELFF
abundance: -; j_gene: TRBJ1-1; v_gene: TRBV27; d_gene: TRBD1; CDR3nt: TGTGCCAGCAACGGACGCGGCAACAGGGGCTGGTTCCCTGAAGCTTTCTTT; CDR3aa: CASNGRGNRGWFPEAFF